The 23 T cell receptor beta chains presented below share a single source sample, sequenced in a study of cytotoxic CD8 clonotypes in ibrutinib-treated CLL. Only in-frame clones appear in the TCRdb table, and some are missing; sequencing was by immunoSEQ multiplex PCR. The data contain over 250,000 clones, around 76% of them singletons. Sequencing was performed on PBMCs, taken at disease progression, from a patient treated with ibrutinib. These receptors all stem from a human donor with chronic lymphocytic leukemia.

This chain links TRBV6-1 with TRBJ2-1, with 10 bases matching TRBD2. This CDR3 has 13 residues. V gave up 6 bases and J gave up 8 bases; unmatched junction bases: 4. CDR1 and CDR2 (germline): MNHNS, SASEGT. The CDR3 region is CASSKLAGHEQFF. In DNA, the CDR3 is TGTGCCAGCAGCAAACTAGCGGGGCATGAGCAGTTCTTC.

The rearrangement uses TRBV18 and TRBJ2-3; TRBD2 agrees at 8 bases. The germline V gene encodes CDR1 KGHSH and CDR2 LQKENI. CDR3 length: 16 residues. J lost 5 bases, V lost 3 bases, and 10 bases had no gene match. Here the CDR3 DNA reads TGTGCCAGCTCACCCCTAGCCGGGGGGGCAGAAGATACGCAGTATTTT. Protein: CASSPLAGGAEDTQYF. Full variable domain (outside the CDR3, taken from reference TRBV18 and TRBJ2-3): NAGVMQNPRHLVRRRGQEARLRCSPMKGHSHVYWYRQLPEEGLKFMVYLQKENIIDESGMPKERFSAEFPKEGPSILRIQQVVRGDSAAYFCASSPLAGGAEDTQYFGPGTRLTVL.

This clone turned up a few times. The chain combines TRBV7-9 with TRBJ1-2; D might be TRBD1 (5 bases). Germline values: CDR1 SEHNR, CDR2 FQNEAQ (reference sequence). The V end lost 3 bases, the J end lost 8 bases, and 16 bases lay between the germline ends. The CDR3 covers 14 residues. The DNA for the CDR3 is TGTGCCAGCAGCTTCGACAGATCTCTGGCCGGCTACACCTTC. This gives the protein CASSFDRSLAGYTF. Together with reference TRBV7-9 and TRBJ1-2, the CDR3 gives the full variable domain: DTGVSQNPRHKITKRGQNVTFRCDPISEHNRLYWYRQTLGQGPEFLTYFQNEAQLEKSRLLSDRFSAERPKGSFSTLEIQRTEQGDSAMYLCASSFDRSLAGYTFGSGTRLTVV.

This chain joins TRBV5-4 and TRBJ2-5; 12 nucleotides match TRBD1. Trimming cost V 4 bases and J 4 bases; bases outside gene matches: 11. CDR1 SGHNT and CDR2 YYREEE come from the germline V gene (reference sequence). CDR3 length: 17 residues. The CDR3 sequence: CASSNKPGQGALETQYF. CDR3 DNA: TGTGCCAGCAGCAATAAACCGGGACAGGGGGCTTTAGAGACCCAGTACTTC.

The rearrangement joins TRBV20-1 to TRBJ1-2; D gene uncertain. The germline V gene has CDR1 DFQATT and CDR2 SNEGSKA (reference sequence). V was pared by 6 bases and J by 3 bases, with 8 bases between. This CDR3 has 11 amino acids. CDR3 protein: CSARSDYGYTF. CDR3 nucleotide sequence: TGCAGTGCAAGGTCGGACTATGGCTACACCTTC.

In this sample, this clone turned up a few times. This chain joins TRBV10-3 and TRBJ1-2, with D maybe TRBD1 (5 bases). Germline CDR1 reads ENHRY; CDR2 reads SYGVKD. CDR3 length equals 13 residues. Deletions cut 3 bases from V and 1 base from J, with 6 bases between. This chain's CDR3 is CAISDQGNYGYTF. The CDR3 DNA is TGTGCCATCAGTGACCAGGGTAACTATGGCTACACCTTC.

This clone was counted between two and nine times. Written as DNA, the CDR3 is TGTGCCAGCAGCTTAATCGACGGCTACGAGCAGTACTTC. Its translation is CASSLIDGYEQYF. The chain combines TRBV7-3 with TRBJ2-7; D ambiguous. CDR1 and CDR2 (germline): SGHTA, FQGTGA. The CDR3 runs 13 residues. V was clipped by 1 base and J by 3 bases, with 7 bases between them.

The V gene is TRBV29-1, the J gene TRBJ2-7; D remains unclear. V was clipped by 5 bases and J by 6 bases, with 14 bases between them. The CDR3 sequence is 12 residues long. Germline CDR1 is SQVTM and CDR2 is ANQGSEA. CDR3 sequence: CSVLIPGSEQYF. CDR3 in DNA: TGCAGCGTTCTAATCCCCGGCTCCGAGCAGTACTTC.

The rearrangement uses TRBV5-4 and TRBJ1-3; D is ambiguous. The CDR3 has 17 residues. Trimming removed 4 bases at V and 4 bases at J, with 21 bases between. Germline V gives CDR1 SGHNT, CDR2 YYREEE (reference sequence). The CDR3 here is CASSPEPVGSGGNTIYF. The CDR3 nucleotides read TGTGCCAGCAGCCCGGAACCCGTTGGTTCGGGAGGAAACACCATATATTTT.

This clone appeared once. The chain employs TRBV28 and TRBJ1-3; D call uncertain. Trimming removed 0 bases at V and 0 bases at J, with 15 bases between. The CDR3 length is 18 residues. Germline-derived CDR1 and CDR2 are MDHEN and SYDVKM. CDR3 DNA: TGTGCCAGCAGTTTATGGGAGGGTTTAGACGCCTCTGGAAACACCATATATTTT. Translated, it gives CASSLWEGLDASGNTIYF.

The chain employs TRBV4-1 and TRBJ2-4; D not certain. The CDR3 covers 15 residues. Germline V gene data show CDR1 as MGHRA and CDR2 as YSYEKL. The V end lost 4 bases, the J end lost 0 bases, and 10 bases lay between the germline ends. The CDR3 region has the DNA TGCGCCAGCAGCCCAACGGGCGTAGCCAAAAACATTCAGTACTTC. It translates to CASSPTGVAKNIQYF.

This rearrangement joins TRBV29-1 to TRBJ2-4; 7 nucleotides match TRBD1. Germline CDR1 and CDR2: SQVTM and ANQGSEA. Trimming cost V 5 bases and J 1 base; bases outside gene matches: 8. The CDR3 runs to 15 residues. CDR3 coding DNA: TGCAGCGTTTTTGTAGGGGGCTTTGCCAAAAACATTCAGTACTTC. Protein: CSVFVGGFAKNIQYF.

The chain combines TRBV6-1 with TRBJ2-1; the D is unclear. Germline-derived CDR1 and CDR2 are MNHNS and SASEGT. Deletions cut 6 bases from V and 0 bases from J, with 12 bases between. The CDR3 length is 15 residues. CDR3 sequence (DNA): TGTGCCAGCAGGGAAAGGGTCGGCTCCTACAATGAGCAGTTCTTC. Its protein is CASRERVGSYNEQFF.

The chain employs TRBV7-6 and TRBJ2-5; no firm D call. In germline, CDR1 is SGHVS, CDR2 FNYEAQ. Trimming pared 1 base from V and 4 bases from J, leaving 7 bases between. The CDR3 covers 13 residues. The CDR3 region is CASSLEGPETQYF. CDR3 DNA: TGTGCCAGCAGCTTAGAGGGCCCAGAGACCCAGTACTTC.

The table lists this clone with a few counts. V is TRBV6-6 and J is TRBJ1-2; D is perhaps TRBD1 (5 bases). The ends were cut back, 10 bases at V and 2 bases at J, with 8 bases in the middle. This CDR3 is 11 amino acids long. CDR1 MNHNY and CDR2 SVGAGI come from the germline V gene (reference sequence). DNA for the CDR3: TGTGCCATCAGGGAGAACTATGGCTACACCTTC. Its protein is CAIRENYGYTF.

V and J are TRBV11-2 and TRBJ2-1; 8 bases line up with TRBD1. CDR3 length: 17 residues. The germline V gene has CDR1 SGHAT and CDR2 FQNNGV. V lost 1 base, J lost 4 bases, and 9 bases stayed unmatched. CDR3 region: CASSLALRGQGYNEQFF. CDR3 nucleotide sequence: TGTGCCAGCAGCTTAGCTCTCAGGGGGCAGGGGTACAATGAGCAGTTCTTC.

The genes are TRBV19 and TRBJ2-7; D not certain. The CDR3 length is 14 residues. V was shortened by 4 bases and J by 0 bases, with 10 bases between the two germline ends. Looked up from germline, CDR1 is LNHDA and CDR2 is SQIVND (reference sequence). CDR3 nucleotides: TGTGCCAGTAGTACGACATCTACCTCCTACGAGCAGTACTTC. It codes for CASSTTSTSYEQYF.

The chain recombines TRBV14 with TRBJ1-6; TRBD1 is a possible D gene (5 bases). The CDR3 has 14 residues. Per the germline V gene, CDR1 is SGHDN and CDR2 is FVKESK. Trimming took off 1 base at V and 10 bases at J, with 11 bases between the two ends. The chain's CDR3 is CASSQVRRGSPLHF. In DNA, the CDR3 is TGTGCCAGCAGCCAAGTTCGGAGGGGATCACCCCTCCACTTT.

This chain connects TRBV7-2 to TRBJ2-5; 9 nucleotides agree with TRBD2. The CDR3 totals 16 residues. CDR1 SGHTA and CDR2 FQGNSA come from the germline V gene. Germline trimming cut 3 bases from V and 5 bases from J; bases unmatched to any gene: 10. The CDR3: CASSFLRAGGSETQYF. As DNA, the CDR3 is TGTGCCAGCAGCTTTCTCCGAGCGGGAGGCTCGGAGACCCAGTACTTC.

The V and J genes are TRBV9 and TRBJ1-2; possible D gene TRBD1, 5 bases. Germline V lookup: CDR1 SGDLS, CDR2 YYNGEE. V was shortened by 4 bases and J by 13 bases, with 17 bases between the two germline ends. This CDR3 is 12 amino acids long. CDR3 DNA: TGTGCCAGCAGCTCCACCGGGTGGGGGTGCACCTTC. Its translation: CASSSTGWGCTF.

This clone has only a few counts. The gene calls are TRBV5-1 and TRBJ2-7, with D tentatively TRBD1 (6 bases). This CDR3 contains 12 residues. Trimming took 1 base from V and 6 from J, leaving 8 bases between them. Germline V gives CDR1 SGHRS, CDR2 YFSETQ. As DNA, the CDR3 is TGCGCCAGCAGCTTGCTGGGGGCCGAGCAGTACTTC. Encoded protein: CASSLLGAEQYF. The entire variable domain, with the rest obtained from reference TRBV5-1 and TRBJ2-7, is as follows: KAGVTQTPRYLIKTRGQQVTLSCSPISGHRSVSWYQQTPGQGLQFLFEYFSETQRNKGNFPGRFSGRQFSNSRSEMNVSTLELGDSALYLCASSLLGAEQYFGPGTRLTVT.

The J gene is TRBJ2-7, the V gene TRBV5-8; possible D gene TRBD2, 5 bases. Germline CDR1 reads SGHTS; CDR2 reads YDEGEE. This CDR3 has 14 residues. V was cut by 2 bases and J by 9 bases, with 18 bases left in between. The CDR3 reads CASSLAYQGLVQYF. The DNA of the CDR3 is TGTGCCAGCAGCTTAGCCTACCAAGGACTCGTGCAGTACTTC.

V usage is TRBV18 and J usage is TRBJ1-5, with D tentatively TRBD1 (5 bases). V was trimmed by 2 bases and J by 4 bases, leaving 12 bases between them. The CDR3 has 15 amino acids. The germline V gene encodes CDR1 KGHSH and CDR2 LQKENI. CDR3 loop: CASSPAGTTNQPQHF. In DNA, the CDR3 is TGTGCCAGCTCACCAGCAGGGACCACAAATCAGCCCCAGCATTTT.